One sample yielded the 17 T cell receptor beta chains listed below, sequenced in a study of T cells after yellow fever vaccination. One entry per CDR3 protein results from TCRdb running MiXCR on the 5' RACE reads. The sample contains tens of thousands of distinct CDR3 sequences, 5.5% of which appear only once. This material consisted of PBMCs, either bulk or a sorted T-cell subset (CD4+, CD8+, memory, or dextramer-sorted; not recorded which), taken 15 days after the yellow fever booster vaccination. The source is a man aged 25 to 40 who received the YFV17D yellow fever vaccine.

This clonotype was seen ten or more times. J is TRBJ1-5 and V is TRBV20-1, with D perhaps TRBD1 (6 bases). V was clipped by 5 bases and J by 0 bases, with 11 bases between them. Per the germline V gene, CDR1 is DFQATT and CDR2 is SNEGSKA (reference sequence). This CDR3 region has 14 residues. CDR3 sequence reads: CSAYRDYSNQPQHF. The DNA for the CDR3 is TGCAGTGCTTACAGGGATTATAGCAATCAGCCCCAGCATTTT.

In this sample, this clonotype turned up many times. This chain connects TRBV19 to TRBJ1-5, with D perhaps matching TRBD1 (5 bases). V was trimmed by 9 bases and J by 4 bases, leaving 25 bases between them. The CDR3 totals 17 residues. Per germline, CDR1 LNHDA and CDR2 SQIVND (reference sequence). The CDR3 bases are TGTGCCAGCCTGCCGGGGCCTACCTCCCAACGGAATCAGCCCCAGCATTTT. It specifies CASLPGPTSQRNQPQHF.

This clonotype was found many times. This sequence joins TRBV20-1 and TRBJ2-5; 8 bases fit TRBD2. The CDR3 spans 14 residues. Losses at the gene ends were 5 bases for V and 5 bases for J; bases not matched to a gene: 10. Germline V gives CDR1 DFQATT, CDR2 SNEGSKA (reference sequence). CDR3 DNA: TGCAGTGCTCGGGCGGGAGGCAATCGGGAGACCCAGTACTTC. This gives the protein CSARAGGNRETQYF.

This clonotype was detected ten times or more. The CDR3 here is CSVEVNRKETQYF. For the CDR3, the DNA is TGCAGCGTTGAAGTAAACAGGAAGGAGACCCAGTACTTC. This sequence joins TRBV29-1 and TRBJ2-5; possible D gene TRBD1, 5 bases. V lost 1 base to trimming and J lost 5 bases, with 11 bases between them. The CDR3 runs to 13 residues. Germline V lookup: CDR1 SQVTM, CDR2 ANQGSEA.

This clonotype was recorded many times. CDR3 in amino acids: CASSWDESGSSYNEQFF. The DNA of the CDR3 is TGTGCCAGCAGCTGGGACGAAAGCGGTAGCTCCTACAATGAGCAGTTCTTC. The V gene is TRBV9, the J gene TRBJ2-1; D may correspond to TRBD1 or TRBD2 (5 bases each). Germline-derived CDR1 and CDR2 are SGDLS and YYNGEE. Between the trimmed V and J ends, which lost 4 bases and 0 bases, there was a span of 17 bases. The CDR3 has 17 residues.

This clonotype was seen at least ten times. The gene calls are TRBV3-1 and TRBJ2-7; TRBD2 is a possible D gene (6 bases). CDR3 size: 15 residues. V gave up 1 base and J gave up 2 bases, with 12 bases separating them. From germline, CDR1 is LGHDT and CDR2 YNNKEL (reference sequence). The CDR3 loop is CASSQGTGGAYEQYF. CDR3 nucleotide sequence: TGTGCCAGCAGCCAAGGTACCGGCGGGGCCTACGAGCAGTACTTC.

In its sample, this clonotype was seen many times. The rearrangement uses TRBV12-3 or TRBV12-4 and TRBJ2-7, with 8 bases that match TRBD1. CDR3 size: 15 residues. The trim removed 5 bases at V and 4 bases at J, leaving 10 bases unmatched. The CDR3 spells CASSLGQGFMYEQYF. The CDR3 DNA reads TGTGCCAGCAGTCTCGGACAGGGCTTTATGTACGAGCAGTACTTC.

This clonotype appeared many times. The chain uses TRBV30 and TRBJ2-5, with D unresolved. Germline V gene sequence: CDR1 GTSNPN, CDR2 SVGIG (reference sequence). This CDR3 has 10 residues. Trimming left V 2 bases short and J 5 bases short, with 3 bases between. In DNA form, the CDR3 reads TGTGCCTGGAGTATTGAGACCCAGTACTTC. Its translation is CAWSIETQYF.

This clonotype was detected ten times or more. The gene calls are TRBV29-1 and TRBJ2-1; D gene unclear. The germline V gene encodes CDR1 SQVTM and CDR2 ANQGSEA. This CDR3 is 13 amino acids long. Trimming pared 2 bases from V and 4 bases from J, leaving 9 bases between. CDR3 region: CSVETLHYNEQFF. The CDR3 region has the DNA TGCAGCGTTGAAACACTGCATTACAATGAGCAGTTCTTC.

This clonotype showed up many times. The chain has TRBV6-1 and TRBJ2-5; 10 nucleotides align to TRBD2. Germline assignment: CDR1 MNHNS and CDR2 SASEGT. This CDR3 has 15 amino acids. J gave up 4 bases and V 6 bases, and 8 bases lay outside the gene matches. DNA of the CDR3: TGTGCCAGCAGCCACCAAGCTAGCGGGAGAGAGACCCAGTACTTC. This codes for CASSHQASGRETQYF.

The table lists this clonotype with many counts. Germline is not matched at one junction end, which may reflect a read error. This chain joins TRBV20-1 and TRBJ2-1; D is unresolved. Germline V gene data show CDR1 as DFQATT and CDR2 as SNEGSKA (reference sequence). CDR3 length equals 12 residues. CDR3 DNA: TGCAGTGCTAGTTTTGGCGGCATACAGCCGGTCTTC. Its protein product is CSASFGGIQPVF.

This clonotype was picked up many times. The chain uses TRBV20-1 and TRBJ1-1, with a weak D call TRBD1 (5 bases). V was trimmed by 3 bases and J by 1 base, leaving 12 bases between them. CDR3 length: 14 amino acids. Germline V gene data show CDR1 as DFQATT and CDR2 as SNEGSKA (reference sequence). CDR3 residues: CSARTDGGNTEAFF. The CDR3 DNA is TGCAGTGCTAGGACAGACGGGGGGAACACTGAAGCTTTCTTT.

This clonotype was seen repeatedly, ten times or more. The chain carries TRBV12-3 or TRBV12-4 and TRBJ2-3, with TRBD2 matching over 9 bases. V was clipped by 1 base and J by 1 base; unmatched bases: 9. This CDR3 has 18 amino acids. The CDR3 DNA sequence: TGTGCCAGCAGTTTAGTCATTACCCGCGGGAGGGGCACAGATACGCAGTATTTT. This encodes CASSLVITRGRGTDTQYF.

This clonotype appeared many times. The CDR3 DNA sequence: TGTGCCATCAGTGAGTCACCCGGACAGCTGGAGTACTTC. Translated, it gives CAISESPGQLEYF. The chain is built from TRBV10-3 and TRBJ2-4, with a possible D match to TRBD1 (6 bases). V lost 0 bases and J 14 bases, leaving 14 bases between the germline ends. The CDR3 extends over 13 amino acids. Germline-derived CDR1 and CDR2 are ENHRY and SYGVKD.

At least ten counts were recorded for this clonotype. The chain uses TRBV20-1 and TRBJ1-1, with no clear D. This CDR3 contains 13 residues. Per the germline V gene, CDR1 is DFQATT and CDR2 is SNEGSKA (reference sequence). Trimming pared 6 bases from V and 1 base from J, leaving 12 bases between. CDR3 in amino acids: CSAAVGGNTEAFF. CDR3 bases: TGCAGTGCAGCGGTAGGAGGGAACACTGAAGCTTTCTTT.

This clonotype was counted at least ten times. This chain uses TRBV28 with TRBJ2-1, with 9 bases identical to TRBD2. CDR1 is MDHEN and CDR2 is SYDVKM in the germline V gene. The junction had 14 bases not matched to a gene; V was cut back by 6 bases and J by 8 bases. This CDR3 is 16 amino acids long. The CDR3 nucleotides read TGTGCCAGCAGCCGTATCTACGGACGCGGGGGGGATGAGCAGTTCTTC. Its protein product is CASSRIYGRGGDEQFF.

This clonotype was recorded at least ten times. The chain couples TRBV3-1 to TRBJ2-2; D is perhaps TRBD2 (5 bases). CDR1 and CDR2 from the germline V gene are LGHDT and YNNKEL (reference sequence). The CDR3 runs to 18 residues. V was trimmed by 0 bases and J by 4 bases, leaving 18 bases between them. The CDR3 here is CASSQDPRLQRGTGELFF. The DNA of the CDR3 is TGTGCCAGCAGCCAAGACCCCAGACTACAACGGGGCACCGGGGAGCTGTTTTTT.